The entry below describes one T cell receptor beta chain. Its antigen is not identified. The entry originates in a study of post-analysis software for immune sequencing data. The overall study: The courses of disease that were included comprised relapsing-remitting, secondary progressive and progressive-relapsing multiple sclerosis.

From germline, CDR1 is KGHDR and CDR2 SFDVKD. V shed 4 bases, J shed 11 bases, and the junction held 15 bases outside the gene matches. The CDR3 consists of 16 residues. The study's findings and limits: Among 5 or 6 TRBV segments more frequent in patients than controls were TRBV5-6, TRBV5-1 and TRBV20-1. Under F measure analysis, samples from one preparation batch co-clustered strongly. Those with multiple sclerosis, the patient group, showed significantly lower normalized Chao1 diversity than controls.

cDNA libraries for TCR beta contained unique molecular identifiers. Input amounts of 1 to 10 million T cells were used. These gave approximately 500,000 cDNA molecules, so each molecule approximated one T cell. TCRdb recomputed calls from the PCR reads with MiXCR, one row per CDR3 protein. The sample has under 650,000 distinct CDR3 sequences, around 47% seen once. Sequenced: blood. The chain joins TRBV24-1 to TRBJ2-5; 10 bases fit TRBD1. The clonotype was recovered from a girl between 5 and 17 years old with multiple sclerosis. The CDR3 region has the DNA TGTGCCACCAGTGAACCCGGGACAGGGGAGCGAAATGAGCAGTACTTC. Translation: CATSEPGTGERNEQYF.